This T cell receptor beta chain was identified during a study of blood T cell repertoires in COVID-19. The wider study: Samples representing acute and convalescent COVID-19 were sourced from the United States, Italy and Spain. T cells, B-cell-depleted T cells, or PBMCs supplied cDNA or gDNA.

Assay: immunoSEQ multiplex PCR; the TCRdb copy retains only in-frame clones and omits some. The data show around 100,000 clones, with 84% seen just once and under 15% held by the top ten. The length of the CDR3 is 16 residues. Deletions cut 6 bases from V and 6 bases from J, with 20 bases between. Germline loops: CDR1 SGHTA, CDR2 FQGNSA. The source material was peripheral blood. The sequence was obtained from a human donor in a cohort sampled during active or convalescent COVID-19. The V and J genes are TRBV7-2 and TRBJ2-2; TRBD1 is a possible D gene (5 bases). CDR3 in DNA: TGTGCCAGCAGATTATGGGGCGTGGGTCCCCCCGGGGAGCTGTTTTTT. It translates to CASRLWGVGPPGELFF. Full variable domain (remainder filled in from reference TRBV7-2 and TRBJ2-2): GAGVSQSPSNKVTEKGKDVELRCDPISGHTALYWYRQSLGQGLEFLIYFQGNSAPDKSGLPSDRFSAERTGGSVSTLTIQRTQQEDSAVYLCASRLWGVGPPGELFFGEGSRLTVL.